This T cell receptor (beta chain) was found in a study of shared clonotypes between healthy human individuals. General study results and limits: What limited the represented genetic and exposure-history diversity was the small number of donors.

With respect to this clone: Its target is not known.

Division of CD4+ cells produced a CD45RA+ naive subset and a CD45RA-negative memory subset. CDR3 length equals 14 residues. V lost 5 bases and J lost 4; bases outside the gene matches: 3. Per germline, CDR1 SGHRS and CDR2 YFSETQ. The assay was immunoSEQ multiplex PCR, and TCRdb's table has in-frame clones only and misses some. The repertoire holds 730,000 or so clones, about 78% seen once, with 1.8% in the top ten. The receptor was isolated from a young woman in good health. Sequencing was carried out using memory CD4+ T cells sorted from blood. Regarding subset: CD45RA-negative fraction. The rearrangement uses TRBV5-1 and TRBJ2-3; TRBD2 agrees at 11 bases. The CDR3: CASSSGRAADTQYF. CDR3 DNA: TGCGCCAGCAGTAGCGGGAGGGCCGCAGATACGCAGTATTTT.